This record looks at one T cell receptor (beta chain) sequence and its context. As yet, its antigen is unknown. The source of the sample is a study of vaccination effects on CD4 cells after COVID-19. Study-level points and caveats: Both infection-induced and vaccine-induced clones contracted markedly at late post-vaccination timepoints.

Under the ViraFEST assay, PBMC were stimulated with viral peptide pools so that antigen-specific CD4+ T cells expanded. Sequencing was performed afterwards. The authors isolated CD4+ T cells after 10 days of culture. BNT162b2 vaccine or mRNA-1273 vaccine was given to participants in two doses. The vaccine recipients had no prior SARS-CoV-2 infection, with negative nucleocapsid antibodies. Every well housed two million PBMC, which grew in culture alongside 8.5 to 10 IU/ml IL-2 and about 10 ug/ml peptides. The table came from immunoSEQ multiplex PCR; TCRdb's copy has only in-frame clones and leaves some out. The sample consists of about 46,000 clones, about 70% of them appearing once. This CDR3 is 16 amino acids long. Germline V gives CDR1 LNHDA, CDR2 SQIVND (reference sequence). V dropped 6 bases and J dropped 4; count of bases not matched to a gene: 9.

The source material was CD4+ T cells from PBMCs cultured with HCoV-OC43 spike peptides, sampled after COVID-19 vaccination. Subset described: HCoV-OC43 spike overlapping peptide pool stimulation. This chain links TRBV19 with TRBJ2-2; 9 bases map to TRBD1. The receptor was isolated from a human donor who received a COVID-19 vaccine. CDR3 protein: CASRKQGARITGELFF. The CDR3 DNA is TGTGCCAGTAGGAAACAGGGGGCGCGGATCACCGGGGAGCTGTTTTTT.